This is a list of T cell receptor beta chains from one sample in a study of blood T cell repertoires in COVID-19. TCRdb keeps only in-frame clones here, not all; method: immunoSEQ multiplex PCR. This sample has over 75,000 clones, with approximately 82% found just once. Sequencing used peripheral blood. These receptors originate from a man aged 70-80 years with acute or convalescent COVID-19. Both conserved end residues are part of each CDR3. Each record gives: D gene, V gene, J gene, clone size, CDR3 DNA, CDR3 protein. D genes are given only for firm matches. Some rows have no size entry. The others give once, few or many, or a class for an expanded clone.

d_gene: .; v_gene: TRBV5-4; j_gene: TRBJ2-7; abundance: .; CDR3nt: TGTGCCAGCAGCTCCATGTCCAGGGAAACCTACGAGCAGTACTTC; CDR3aa: CASSSMSRETYEQYF
d_gene: TRBD2; v_gene: TRBV15; j_gene: TRBJ2-2; abundance: once; CDR3nt: TGTGCCACCGGACCAGCGGGAGGGCAAACCGGGGAGCTGTTTTTT; CDR3aa: CATGPAGGQTGELFF
d_gene: TRBD1; v_gene: TRBV6-5; j_gene: TRBJ2-1; abundance: .; CDR3nt: TGTGCCAGCAGTTGGCGGGACAGGCCTTACAATGAGCAGTTCTTC; CDR3aa: CASSWRDRPYNEQFF
d_gene: .; v_gene: TRBV21-1; j_gene: TRBJ2-7; abundance: .; CDR3nt: TGTGCCAGCAGCTTAAACAGGGGGGGAACCTACGAGCAGTACTTC; CDR3aa: CASSLNRGGTYEQYF
d_gene: TRBD2; v_gene: TRBV3-1/TRBV3-2; j_gene: TRBJ2-1; abundance: .; CDR3nt: TGTGCCAGCAGCCAACCTAGCGGGGGTCTTCGGCAGTTCTTC; CDR3aa: CASSQPSGGLRQFF
d_gene: TRBD1; v_gene: TRBV25-1; j_gene: TRBJ1-1; abundance: .; CDR3nt: TGTGCCAGCAGTGAAGGGGACAGTCCGAGAACTGAAGCTTTCTTT; CDR3aa: CASSEGDSPRTEAFF
d_gene: .; v_gene: TRBV12-3/TRBV12-4; j_gene: TRBJ1-2; abundance: .; CDR3nt: TGTGCCAGCAGTTTCGGGGACTATGGCTACACCTTC; CDR3aa: CASSFGDYGYTF
d_gene: TRBD1; v_gene: TRBV5-1; j_gene: TRBJ1-1; abundance: once; CDR3nt: TGCGCCAGCAGCTCCCAGGGGGACACTGAAGCTTTCTTT; CDR3aa: CASSSQGDTEAFF
d_gene: TRBD2; v_gene: TRBV15; j_gene: TRBJ2-4; abundance: .; CDR3nt: TGTGCCACCAGCAGAGATGTGATTGCGGGAGGAAACATTCAGTACTTC; CDR3aa: CATSRDVIAGGNIQYF
d_gene: TRBD2; v_gene: TRBV7-3; j_gene: TRBJ2-7; abundance: once; CDR3nt: TGTGCCAGCAGCGCGTCGGGACTAGCGGCTACCTACGAGCAGTACTTC; CDR3aa: CASSASGLAATYEQYF
d_gene: .; v_gene: TRBV7-8; j_gene: TRBJ2-3; abundance: .; CDR3nt: TGTGCCAGCAGCCTACAGGGTCGGACAGATACGCAGTATTTT; CDR3aa: CASSLQGRTDTQYF
d_gene: TRBD1; v_gene: TRBV30; j_gene: TRBJ1-4; abundance: .; CDR3nt: TGTGCCTGGAGTCAAGCCGGGACAGGGGGTGAAAAACTGTTTTTT; CDR3aa: CAWSQAGTGGEKLFF
d_gene: .; v_gene: TRBV19; j_gene: TRBJ2-1; abundance: .; CDR3nt: TGTGCCAGTAGTATCAGCAGCGGAAACAATGAGCAGTTCTTC; CDR3aa: CASSISSGNNEQFF
d_gene: .; v_gene: TRBV19; j_gene: TRBJ1-1; abundance: .; CDR3nt: TGTGCCAGTAGTATTGGGGGCGTTCGAACGAACACTGAAGCTTTCTTT; CDR3aa: CASSIGGVRTNTEAFF